The clone carrying this T cell receptor beta chain came up once. What it binds is not known. Profiling that covered TCR beta VDJ and CDR3 relied on genomic DNA as its template. Using its own MiXCR run on the reads, TCRdb lists one record per CDR3 protein. Of 220,000 or so distinct CDR3 sequences listed, roughly 60% are singletons. Germline V gene sequence: CDR1 SGHTA, CDR2 FQGNSA. This CDR3 has 17 amino acids. The ends were cut back, 4 bases at V and 1 base at J, with 16 bases in the middle. The authors sequenced patients whose flow cytometry had shown CD8+CD57+ cell expansion. Severe acquired aplastic anemia was diagnosed in all patients. Patients had undergone no therapy by the time their blood was sampled. These data come from a study of CD8+CD57+ T cells in acquired aplastic anemia. Overall study context: Sorted CD4+ plus CD8+ cells gave DNA averaging roughly 3 ug.

Study observations and caveats: Patients and controls shared 25 to 35 CD8+ CDR3 sequences, highly expressed in patients.

The clonotype was recovered from a human donor with aplastic anemia. Sequencing was carried out using sorted CD4+, CD8+, or CD8+CD57+ T cells (not recorded which) from PBMCs. V gene TRBV7-2 combines with J gene TRBJ2-2; D possibly corresponds to TRBD1 (5 bases). The CDR3 nucleotides read TGTGCCAGCAGCTCGTTCACGGGCAGGGTGAACACCGGGGAGCTGTTTTTT. As protein: CASSSFTGRVNTGELFF.